This T cell receptor (beta chain) derives from a study of blood T cell repertoires in COVID-19. The overall study: Specimens from acute and convalescent COVID-19 originated in the United States, Italy and Spain.

This table comes from immunoSEQ multiplex PCR, and its TCRdb copy is limited to in-frame clones, with some not included. This sample has more than 60,000 clones, with roughly 80% found just once. Per the germline V gene, CDR1 is SGHAT and CDR2 is FQNNGV. The ends were cut back, 2 bases at V and 7 bases at J, with 3 bases in the middle. This CDR3 has 11 residues. This clone occurred a few times. The origin of this receptor is a human donor in a cohort sampled during active COVID-19. This chain connects TRBV11-2 to TRBJ2-1; no firm D call. Sequencing used peripheral blood. The CDR3 here is CASSLQNEQFF. CDR3 nucleotide sequence: TGTGCCAGCAGCTTACAAAATGAGCAGTTCTTC.